The clone carrying this T cell receptor beta chain came up once. From germline, CDR1 is SSHAT and CDR2 FNYEAQ (reference sequence). The J segment lost 6 bases and the V segment lost 5 bases, leaving 8 bases of the junction unmatched. The CDR3 has 15 residues. The sample originates from a study of blood T cell repertoires in COVID-19. Study-level background: Collection of acute and convalescent COVID-19 samples took place in the United States, Italy and Spain. Sources were T cells, B-cell-depleted T cells, or PBMCs; the material itself was cDNA or gDNA.

Source study methods: Reference gene primers were amplified, and this amplification served to estimate nucleated cell counts. The protocol was immunoSEQ multiplex PCR, while the TCRdb copy is restricted to in-frame clones and leaves out a portion. For V, J and clone size, that table is used; D and trimming come from the DNA. The table records about 200,000 clones, roughly 90% of them present only once. This chain connects TRBV7-7 to TRBJ2-7, with 12 bases lining up with TRBD1. The receptor comes from a woman aged 35 to 49 who had recovered from COVID-19. The sequenced material came from peripheral blood. The CDR3 loop reads CASSPGTGGFGEQYF. For the CDR3, the DNA is TGTGCCAGCAGCCCTGGGACAGGGGGCTTCGGCGAGCAGTACTTC.